This is a list of T cell receptor beta chains from one sample in a study of shared clonotypes between healthy human individuals. The protocol was immunoSEQ multiplex PCR, while the TCRdb copy is restricted to in-frame clones and leaves out a portion. Here the sample spans 2 million to 2.5 million clones, approximately 93% being singletons. The sequencing input was naive CD4+ T cells from PBMCs. The origin of the receptors is a man in his late teens or twenties in good health. Some clones in this sample may be carry-over from other donors' samples. The CDR3 runs from the conserved cysteine through the conserved F or W. D genes are given only for firm matches. Size tells how often a clone was seen (once, few, many) or the class of an expanded clone, and some rows leave it out.

abundance: NA
v_gene: TRBV19
j_gene: TRBJ2-7
d_gene: TRBD1
CDR3aa: CASSIRDRGTEQYF
CDR3nt: TGTGCCAGTAGTATCCGGGACAGGGGGACCGAGCAGTACTTC

abundance: NA
v_gene: TRBV7-9
j_gene: TRBJ2-1
d_gene: NA
CDR3aa: CASSSRWGDEQFF
CDR3nt: TGTGCCAGCAGCTCCAGGTGGGGGGATGAGCAGTTCTTC

abundance: NA
v_gene: TRBV30
j_gene: TRBJ2-5
d_gene: NA
CDR3aa: CAWRGTWETQYF
CDR3nt: TGTGCCTGGAGAGGCACGTGGGAGACCCAGTACTTC

abundance: NA
v_gene: TRBV7-3
j_gene: TRBJ2-5
d_gene: NA
CDR3aa: CASSLNHRETQYF
CDR3nt: TGTGCCAGCAGCTTAAATCACAGAGAGACCCAGTACTTC

abundance: NA
v_gene: TRBV28
j_gene: TRBJ1-2
d_gene: NA
CDR3aa: CASSLLKGGGYTF
CDR3nt: TGTGCCAGCAGTTTATTAAAGGGAGGAGGCTACACCTTC

abundance: NA
v_gene: TRBV19
j_gene: TRBJ2-7
d_gene: NA
CDR3aa: CASSIEGSTSYEQYF
CDR3nt: TGTGCCAGTAGTATAGAGGGTTCTACTTCCTACGAGCAGTACTTC

abundance: NA
v_gene: TRBV19
j_gene: TRBJ2-1
d_gene: TRBD2
CDR3aa: CATSRGWSGTYNEQFF
CDR3nt: TGTGCCACTTCCCGAGGGTGGAGCGGGACCTACAATGAGCAGTTCTTC

abundance: NA
v_gene: TRBV6-5
j_gene: TRBJ2-5
d_gene: NA
CDR3aa: CASSYRSSTGQETQYF
CDR3nt: TGTGCCAGCAGTTACCGGTCCTCGACAGGCCAAGAGACCCAGTACTTC

abundance: NA
v_gene: TRBV5-1
j_gene: TRBJ2-2
d_gene: NA
CDR3aa: CASSLPGAITGELFF
CDR3nt: TGCGCCAGCAGCTTGCCGGGGGCTATCACCGGGGAGCTGTTTTTT

abundance: NA
v_gene: TRBV6-1
j_gene: TRBJ2-7
d_gene: TRBD1
CDR3aa: CASKGQGFYEQYF
CDR3nt: TGTGCCAGCAAGGGACAGGGTTTCTACGAGCAGTACTTC

abundance: NA
v_gene: TRBV30
j_gene: TRBJ1-5
d_gene: NA
CDR3aa: CAWSEGNQPQHF
CDR3nt: TGTGCCTGGAGCGAGGGCAATCAGCCCCAGCATTTT

abundance: NA
v_gene: TRBV25-1
j_gene: TRBJ2-5
d_gene: TRBD2
CDR3aa: CASSERGRDGETQYF
CDR3nt: TGTGCCAGCAGTGAGCGCGGGAGGGATGGAGAGACCCAGTACTTC

abundance: NA
v_gene: TRBV9
j_gene: TRBJ2-5
d_gene: NA
CDR3aa: CASSVGPGRETQYF
CDR3nt: TGTGCCAGCAGCGTAGGACCGGGGAGGGAGACCCAGTACTTC

abundance: NA
v_gene: TRBV5-4
j_gene: TRBJ1-3
d_gene: NA
CDR3aa: CASSPFPKSSGNTIYF
CDR3nt: TGTGCCAGCAGCCCGTTCCCCAAGAGCTCTGGAAACACCATATATTTT

abundance: NA
v_gene: TRBV7-2
j_gene: TRBJ1-5
d_gene: NA
CDR3aa: CASSLVSYGARIQHF
CDR3nt: TGTGCCAGCAGCTTAGTGAGTTATGGGGCCCGCATCCAGCATTTT

abundance: NA
v_gene: TRBV11-2
j_gene: TRBJ1-1
d_gene: NA
CDR3aa: CASSLWAGGNTEAFF
CDR3nt: TGTGCCAGCAGCTTATGGGCCGGAGGGAACACTGAAGCTTTCTTT

abundance: once
v_gene: TRBV10-3
j_gene: TRBJ2-1
d_gene: TRBD2
CDR3aa: CAISGQREAYNEQFF
CDR3nt: TGTGCCATCAGTGGTCAGCGGGAGGCCTACAATGAGCAGTTCTTC

abundance: NA
v_gene: TRBV2
j_gene: TRBJ2-6
d_gene: NA
CDR3aa: CASSDPGPPAGGANVLTF
CDR3nt: TGTGCCAGCAGTGACCCGGGACCCCCCGCTGGCGGGGCCAACGTCCTGACTTTC

abundance: NA
v_gene: TRBV18
j_gene: TRBJ2-7
d_gene: NA
CDR3aa: CASSLELARSSYEQYF
CDR3nt: TGTGCCAGCTCACTGGAACTGGCGCGGTCCTCCTACGAGCAGTACTTC

abundance: NA
v_gene: TRBV5-3
j_gene: TRBJ1-5
d_gene: TRBD1
CDR3aa: CARSIYSTGGGYQPQHF
CDR3nt: TGTGCCAGAAGCATTTATTCGACAGGGGGCGGCTATCAGCCCCAGCATTTT

abundance: once
v_gene: TRBV11-2
j_gene: TRBJ2-3
d_gene: TRBD1
CDR3aa: CASSRGQPTDTQYF
CDR3nt: TGTGCCAGCAGCCGGGGACAGCCCACAGATACGCAGTATTTT

abundance: NA
v_gene: TRBV19
j_gene: TRBJ1-2
d_gene: TRBD1
CDR3aa: CASSIGTDYGYTF
CDR3nt: TGTGCCAGTAGTATCGGGACAGACTATGGCTACACCTTC

abundance: NA
v_gene: TRBV2
j_gene: TRBJ2-7
d_gene: NA
CDR3aa: CASTARGPDEQYF
CDR3nt: TGTGCCAGCACCGCCCGGGGGCCGGACGAGCAGTACTTC

abundance: once
v_gene: TRBV28
j_gene: TRBJ1-1
d_gene: NA
CDR3aa: CASTYPGNTEAFF
CDR3nt: TGTGCCAGCACCTACCCCGGTAACACTGAAGCTTTCTTT

abundance: NA
v_gene: TRBV28
j_gene: TRBJ2-7
d_gene: TRBD2
CDR3aa: CASTSGSSYEQYF
CDR3nt: TGTGCCAGCACTAGCGGGAGCTCCTACGAGCAGTACTTC

abundance: NA
v_gene: TRBV21-1
j_gene: TRBJ1-5
d_gene: NA
CDR3aa: CASTNSAKVGRRASNQPQHF
CDR3nt: TGTGCCAGCACCAATTCCGCCAAGGTCGGTCGACGAGCGTCCAATCAGCCCCAGCATTTT

abundance: NA
v_gene: TRBV10-1
j_gene: TRBJ1-1
d_gene: NA
CDR3aa: CASSRGGLNTEAFF
CDR3nt: TGCGCCAGCAGCCGAGGGGGACTCAACACTGAAGCTTTCTTT

abundance: NA
v_gene: TRBV7-3
j_gene: TRBJ2-7
d_gene: NA
CDR3aa: CASSLGGEWYEQYF
CDR3nt: TGTGCCAGCTCCCTAGGGGGGGAATGGTACGAGCAGTACTTC

abundance: NA
v_gene: TRBV30
j_gene: TRBJ2-1
d_gene: TRBD2
CDR3aa: CAWSVRLADDEQFF
CDR3nt: TGTGCCTGGAGTGTAAGACTAGCGGACGATGAGCAGTTCTTC

abundance: NA
v_gene: TRBV27
j_gene: TRBJ2-7
d_gene: NA
CDR3aa: CASSLRPTSPQGSYEQYF
CDR3nt: TGTGCCAGCAGTTTACGCCCGACTAGCCCCCAGGGGTCCTACGAGCAGTACTTC

abundance: NA
v_gene: TRBV7-7
j_gene: TRBJ2-1
d_gene: NA
CDR3aa: CASSPGTDYNEQFF
CDR3nt: TGTGCCAGCAGCCCAGGGACGGACTACAATGAGCAGTTCTTC

abundance: NA
v_gene: TRBV28
j_gene: TRBJ1-5
d_gene: NA
CDR3aa: CASSILGQYNQPQHF
CDR3nt: TGTGCCAGCAGTATCCTTGGACAGTACAATCAGCCCCAGCATTTT

abundance: NA
v_gene: TRBV9
j_gene: TRBJ2-1
d_gene: NA
CDR3aa: CASSRGRYNEQFF
CDR3nt: TGTGCCAGCAGCCGGGGGAGGTACAATGAGCAGTTCTTC

abundance: NA
v_gene: TRBV5-6
j_gene: TRBJ2-3
d_gene: NA
CDR3aa: CASRNRARDTQYF
CDR3nt: TGTGCCAGCAGAAACCGGGCCAGAGATACGCAGTATTTT

abundance: NA
v_gene: TRBV18
j_gene: TRBJ1-3
d_gene: NA
CDR3aa: CASSPNSGMISGNTIYF
CDR3nt: TGTGCCAGCTCACCCAATTCGGGGATGATCTCTGGAAACACCATATATTTT

abundance: NA
v_gene: TRBV7-8
j_gene: TRBJ2-2
d_gene: NA
CDR3aa: CASSLSTGELFF
CDR3nt: TGTGCCAGCAGCTTATCCACCGGGGAGCTGTTTTTT

abundance: NA
v_gene: TRBV7-2
j_gene: TRBJ1-1
d_gene: NA
CDR3aa: CASSWNGAGDTEAFF
CDR3nt: TGTGCCAGCAGCTGGAACGGAGCTGGGGACACTGAAGCTTTCTTT

abundance: NA
v_gene: TRBV25-1
j_gene: TRBJ1-3
d_gene: NA
CDR3aa: CASAATHLSGNTIYF
CDR3nt: TGTGCCAGCGCAGCCACACATCTCTCTGGAAACACCATATATTTT

abundance: NA
v_gene: TRBV16
j_gene: TRBJ1-2
d_gene: NA
CDR3aa: CASSQSQGNYGYTF
CDR3nt: TGTGCCAGCAGCCAATCGCAGGGGAACTATGGCTACACCTTC

abundance: NA
v_gene: TRBV5-1
j_gene: TRBJ2-7
d_gene: TRBD2
CDR3aa: CASSLGGGRGAYEQYF
CDR3nt: TGCGCCAGCAGCTTGGGAGGGGGGCGGGGGGCGTACGAGCAGTACTTC

abundance: once
v_gene: TRBV6-5
j_gene: TRBJ2-2
d_gene: TRBD2
CDR3aa: CASTGLAANTGELFF
CDR3nt: TGTGCCAGCACCGGACTAGCGGCGAACACCGGGGAGCTGTTTTTT

abundance: few
v_gene: TRBV14
j_gene: TRBJ2-7
d_gene: NA
CDR3aa: CASSQDLGGFYEQYF
CDR3nt: TGTGCCAGCAGCCAAGATCTCGGCGGGTTCTACGAGCAGTACTTC

abundance: NA
v_gene: TRBV28
j_gene: TRBJ1-2
d_gene: NA
CDR3aa: CASRTDSYGYTF
CDR3nt: TGTGCCAGCAGAACTGACTCATATGGCTACACCTTC

abundance: NA
v_gene: TRBV5-1
j_gene: TRBJ2-7
d_gene: TRBD2
CDR3aa: CASSLFFTGLARYEQYF
CDR3nt: TGCGCCAGCAGCTTGTTTTTTACCGGACTAGCTCGTTACGAGCAGTACTTC

abundance: NA
v_gene: TRBV7-3
j_gene: TRBJ2-7
d_gene: TRBD1
CDR3aa: CASSIDRGVQYF
CDR3nt: TGTGCCAGCAGCATTGACAGGGGGGTGCAGTACTTC

abundance: NA
v_gene: TRBV28
j_gene: TRBJ2-1
d_gene: NA
CDR3aa: CASSRGTTRTEQFF
CDR3nt: TGTGCCAGCAGTAGGGGGACTACTCGCACTGAGCAGTTCTTC

abundance: NA
v_gene: TRBV5-1
j_gene: TRBJ2-7
d_gene: NA
CDR3aa: CASRTNRVVYEQYF
CDR3nt: TGCGCCAGCAGGACGAACAGGGTAGTGTACGAGCAGTACTTC

abundance: NA
v_gene: TRBV19
j_gene: TRBJ2-2
d_gene: TRBD1
CDR3aa: CASIRQGSTGELFF
CDR3nt: TGTGCCAGTATCCGACAGGGGAGCACCGGGGAGCTGTTTTTT